What follows are 27 T cell receptor beta chains derived from one specimen sequenced in a study of cytomegalovirus exposure and HLA in healthy donors. Here immunoSEQ multiplex PCR was the method, and the copy in TCRdb shows in-frame clones only, minus some. Of approximately 82,000 clones listed, roughly 94% are singletons. Sequencing input: PBMCs. Receptors originate from a woman in her late teens or twenties in good health and CMV-seronegative.

This chain connects TRBV29-1 to TRBJ2-7; possible D gene TRBD2, 8 bases. Germline CDR1 reads SQVTM; CDR2 reads ANQGSEA. The CDR3 length is 14 residues. Between the trimmed V and J ends, which lost 3 bases and 5 bases, there was a span of 17 bases. CDR3: CSVETGTRGHEQYF. CDR3 coding DNA: TGCAGCGTTGAGACCGGGACTAGGGGGCACGAGCAGTACTTC.

The sample holds one count of this clone. This chain joins TRBV4-1 and TRBJ2-3; TRBD1 aligns across 7 bases. In germline, CDR1 is MGHRA, CDR2 YSYEKL. This CDR3 spans 17 amino acids. The J segment lost 1 base and the V segment lost 1 base, leaving 8 bases of the junction unmatched. The CDR3 DNA is TGCGCCAGCAGCCAAGGGGGACAGATCTTGGGCACAGATACGCAGTATTTT. It translates to CASSQGGQILGTDTQYF.

The genes are TRBV5-1 and TRBJ2-7; 9 nucleotides agree with TRBD1. This CDR3 comprises 17 residues. Germline values: CDR1 SGHRS, CDR2 YFSETQ. The V gene end was trimmed by 1 base and the J gene end by 2 bases; junction bases not matched to a gene: 10. The CDR3 sequence: CASSLQGQGTPPYEQYF. The CDR3 DNA reads TGCGCCAGCAGCTTGCAAGGACAGGGGACCCCGCCCTACGAGCAGTACTTC. Supplemented by reference TRBV5-1 and TRBJ2-7, the full variable domain reads KAGVTQTPRYLIKTRGQQVTLSCSPISGHRSVSWYQQTPGQGLQFLFEYFSETQRNKGNFPGRFSGRQFSNSRSEMNVSTLELGDSALYLCASSLQGQGTPPYEQYFGPGTRLTVT.

The V call is TRBV28, the J call TRBJ2-7; TRBD1 agrees at 7 bases. Germline CDR1 is MDHEN and CDR2 is SYDVKM. V gave up 2 bases and J gave up 5 bases; unmatched junction bases: 9. The CDR3 covers 15 residues. The CDR3 is CASSLPLTGTHEQYF. In nucleotides, the CDR3 is TGTGCCAGCAGTTTACCTCTGACAGGGACCCACGAGCAGTACTTC.

This chain joins TRBV2 and TRBJ1-1, with 10 bases aligning to TRBD1. Losses at the gene ends were 7 bases for V and 5 bases for J; bases not matched to a gene: 10. This CDR3 contains 15 residues. CDR1 is SNHLY and CDR2 is FYNNEI in the germline V gene. The CDR3 is CASTGTGVGNTEAFF. DNA of the CDR3: TGTGCCAGCACCGGGACAGGGGTAGGGAATACTGAAGCTTTCTTT.

The chain employs TRBV27 and TRBJ1-1; possibly TRBD1 for D (5 bases). This CDR3 spans 15 amino acids. V lost 8 bases to trimming and J lost 6 bases, with 22 bases between them. Germline CDR1 and CDR2: MNHEY and SMNVEV (reference sequence). CDR3 sequence: CASQRHRALGAEAFF. CDR3 bases: TGTGCCAGCCAAAGGCACCGGGCGCTAGGGGCTGAAGCTTTCTTT.

The V gene is TRBV4-3, the J gene TRBJ2-5; D perhaps matches TRBD1 (5 bases). Germline values: CDR1 LGHNA, CDR2 YSLEER. CDR3 length: 14 amino acids. Between the trimmed V and J ends, which lost 0 bases and 2 bases, there was a span of 7 bases. Here the CDR3 reads CASSQDAGQETQYF. CDR3 coding DNA: TGCGCCAGCAGCCAAGACGCAGGGCAAGAGACCCAGTACTTC.

This sequence joins TRBV7-2 and TRBJ2-7, with 10 bases fitting TRBD1. The CDR3 sequence is 14 residues long. Trimming cost V 5 bases and J 3 bases; bases outside gene matches: 4. The germline CDR1 and CDR2 sequences are SGHTA and FQGNSA. CDR3 DNA: TGTGCCAGCAGCCGGGACAGGGGCCACTACGAGCAGTACTTC. This gives the protein CASSRDRGHYEQYF.

The chain couples TRBV4-1 to TRBJ2-5; D possibly corresponds to TRBD1 (6 bases). This CDR3 has 15 amino acids. Trimming removed 0 bases from V and 4 bases from J, with 12 bases in between. The germline V gene encodes CDR1 MGHRA and CDR2 YSYEKL. The CDR3 nucleotides are TGCGCCAGCAGCCAAGAGCTCAGGGGCAGAGAGACCCAGTACTTC. Translating it yields CASSQELRGRETQYF.

V is TRBV4-2 and J is TRBJ1-2, with 7 bases lining up with TRBD1. Germline CDR1 is LGHNA and CDR2 is YNFKEQ. CDR3 length: 15 residues. With 0 bases clipped from V and 4 bases from J, the junction kept 5 bases outside the gene matches. The CDR3 sequence: CASSQETGYSYGYTF. The CDR3 region has the DNA TGTGCCAGCAGCCAAGAGACAGGGTACAGCTATGGCTACACCTTC.

The CDR3 loop reads CATSQGGGTGSYEQYF. The CDR3, as DNA: TGTGCCACCAGCCAAGGGGGGGGGACAGGGTCCTACGAGCAGTACTTC. The chain has TRBV15 and TRBJ2-7, with 9 bases identical to TRBD1. Trimming at V came to 5 bases and at J to 1 base, leaving 9 bases not matched to a gene. CDR3 length equals 16 residues. Germline V lookup: CDR1 LNHNV, CDR2 YYDKDF (reference sequence).

The chain is built from TRBV5-4 and TRBJ2-3, with D maybe TRBD2 (6 bases). CDR3 length: 15 amino acids. Germline loops: CDR1 SGHNT, CDR2 YYREEE (reference sequence). The V gene lost 2 bases and the J gene lost 2 bases, with 12 bases spanning the gap. CDR3 protein: CASSFTSRATDTQYF. As DNA, the CDR3 is TGTGCCAGCAGCTTCACTAGCCGGGCCACAGATACGCAGTATTTT. The entire variable domain, with the rest obtained from reference TRBV5-4 and TRBJ2-3, is as follows: ETGVTQSPTHLIKTRGQQVTLRCSSQSGHNTVSWYQQALGQGPQFIFQYYREEENGRGNFPPRFSGLQFPNYSSELNVNALELDDSALYLCASSFTSRATDTQYFGPGTRLTVL.

The chain has TRBV7-9 and TRBJ1-2, with 7 bases fitting TRBD1. J was trimmed by 3 bases and V by 6 bases; bases with no gene match: 7. In germline, CDR1 is SEHNR, CDR2 FQNEAQ (reference sequence). The CDR3 sequence is 14 residues long. DNA of the CDR3: TGTGCCAGCAGACCGACAGGGCCGGACTATGGCTACACCTTC. Amino acids: CASRPTGPDYGYTF.

The chain links TRBV5-6 to TRBJ1-4, with 8 bases matching TRBD1. The CDR3 length is 13 residues. The trim removed 5 bases at V and 3 bases at J, leaving 0 bases unmatched. The V gene's germline CDR1 is SGHDT and CDR2 YYEEEE. The CDR3 here is CASRQGANEKLFF. In nucleotides, the CDR3 is TGTGCCAGCAGACAGGGGGCTAATGAAAAACTGTTTTTT.

The chain employs TRBV29-1 and TRBJ2-2, with 7 bases fitting TRBD1. The ends lost 6 bases at V and 5 bases at J; junction bases unmatched: 3. Germline-derived CDR1 and CDR2 are SQVTM and ANQGSEA. The CDR3 sequence is 12 residues long. CDR3 sequence reads: CSVNRGTGELFF. Here the CDR3 DNA reads TGCAGCGTGAACAGGGGAACCGGGGAGCTGTTTTTT.

The J gene is TRBJ1-5, the V gene TRBV7-2, with D perhaps matching TRBD1 (5 bases). Germline CDR1 and CDR2: SGHTA and FQGNSA. This CDR3 spans 15 amino acids. V was clipped by 1 base and J by 0 bases, with 7 bases between them. Here the CDR3 DNA reads TGTGCCAGCAGCTTAGACAGGAATAGCAATCAGCCCCAGCATTTT. Amino acid sequence: CASSLDRNSNQPQHF.

V is TRBV18 and J is TRBJ1-3; a weak D match, TRBD1 (6 bases). The CDR3 spans 16 residues. Deletions cut 2 bases from V and 1 base from J, with 12 bases between. CDR1 and CDR2 (germline): KGHSH, LQKENI. Here the CDR3 reads CASSPGQGLSGNTIYF. Written as DNA, the CDR3 is TGTGCCAGCTCACCAGGGCAGGGGTTATCTGGAAACACCATATATTTT.

The V and J genes are TRBV27 and TRBJ1-2, with TRBD1 matching 9 bases. The CDR3 is 13 residues long. V was clipped by 6 bases and J by 9 bases; unmatched bases: 8. Germline V gene sequence: CDR1 MNHEY, CDR2 SMNVEV (reference sequence). This CDR3 is CASRLTGGRRYTF. In DNA, the CDR3 is TGTGCCAGCAGGCTAACAGGGGGCAGGCGCTACACCTTC.

The genes are TRBV7-9 and TRBJ2-7; TRBD2 might be the D (6 bases). With 7 bases removed from V and 9 bases from J, the gap between germline ends came to 16 bases. The CDR3 has 12 residues. CDR1 SEHNR and CDR2 FQNEAQ come from the germline V gene (reference sequence). The CDR3 reads CASNLGGLGQYF. The CDR3 DNA is TGTGCCAGCAACCTTGGGGGGTTGGGGCAGTACTTC.

The rearrangement uses TRBV9 and TRBJ2-4, with D possibly being TRBD1 (6 bases). Trimming left V 4 bases short and J 1 base short, with 12 bases between. The CDR3 runs to 15 residues. CDR1 and CDR2 (germline): SGDLS, YYNGEE. The CDR3 reads CASSLQGSAKNIQYF. The CDR3 DNA reads TGTGCCAGCAGCCTACAGGGTAGTGCCAAAAACATTCAGTACTTC. Complete variable domain (other parts from reference TRBV9 and TRBJ2-4): DSGVTQTPKHLITATGQRVTLRCSPRSGDLSVYWYQQSLDQGLQFLIQYYNGEERAKGNILERFSAQQFPDLHSELNLSSLELGDSALYFCASSLQGSAKNIQYFGAGTRLSVL.

A single count supports this clone. The chain has TRBV4-3 and TRBJ2-1, with 9 bases that match TRBD1. V lost 6 bases to trimming and J lost 0 bases; unmatched junction nucleotides: 3. CDR1 LGHNA and CDR2 YSLEER come from the germline V gene. The CDR3 loop spans 15 amino acids. CDR3 sequence (DNA): TGCGCCAGCAGACCGGGACAGGGCTCCTACAATGAGCAGTTCTTC. Its translation: CASRPGQGSYNEQFF.

The chain carries TRBV6-5 and TRBJ2-2; TRBD2 might be the D (6 bases). Per germline, CDR1 MNHEY and CDR2 SVGAGI. There are 15 residues in the CDR3. V dropped 4 bases and J dropped 6 bases, with 15 bases sitting between them. For the CDR3, the DNA is TGTGCCAGCAGTTCGGGGGTAAAATTTTCCGGGGAGCTGTTTTTT. Amino acid sequence: CASSSGVKFSGELFF.

This sequence joins TRBV7-8 and TRBJ2-1; possibly TRBD1 for D (6 bases). Germline assignment: CDR1 SGHVS and CDR2 FQNEAQ. CDR3 length equals 15 residues. V was clipped by 0 bases and J by 3 bases, with 9 bases between them. The CDR3 sequence: CASSLAGGLYNEQFF. DNA of the CDR3: TGTGCCAGCAGCTTAGCTGGGGGCCTCTACAATGAGCAGTTCTTC.

The rearrangement joins TRBV2 to TRBJ1-5; D is uncertain. V lost 7 bases to trimming and J lost 0 bases, with 13 bases between them. CDR3 length equals 15 residues. Germline V gives CDR1 SNHLY, CDR2 FYNNEI. As DNA, the CDR3 is TGTGCCAGCAAAAGCCACTCCGGTAGCAATCAGCCCCAGCATTTT. It encodes CASKSHSGSNQPQHF. Supplemented by reference TRBV2 and TRBJ1-5, the full variable domain reads EPEVTQTPSHQVTQMGQEVILRCVPISNHLYFYWYRQILGQKVEFLVSFYNNEISEKSEIFDDQFSVERPDGSNFTLKIRSTKLEDSAMYFCASKSHSGSNQPQHFGDGTRLSIL.

The gene calls are TRBV9 and TRBJ1-1; D may be TRBD1 (5 bases). The V end was cut by 3 bases, the J end by 2 bases, with 11 bases between. The germline V gene has CDR1 SGDLS and CDR2 YYNGEE. The CDR3 spans 14 residues. For the CDR3, the DNA is TGTGCCAGCAGCGCCAGGGCGGGAAACACTGAAGCTTTCTTT. This translates into CASSARAGNTEAFF.

The chain combines TRBV13 with TRBJ2-1, with D maybe TRBD1 (6 bases). The CDR3 loop spans 13 amino acids. CDR1 and CDR2 from the germline V gene are PRHDT and FYEKMQ (reference sequence). V was cut by 3 bases and J by 5 bases, with 8 bases left in between. The CDR3 DNA is TGTGCCAGCAGCTTTCCAGGGGACAATGAGCAGTTCTTC. It translates to CASSFPGDNEQFF.

The V and J genes are TRBV7-2 and TRBJ2-4, with a weak D call TRBD1 (5 bases). V was shortened by 4 bases and J by 6 bases, with 10 bases between the two germline ends. Germline CDR1 SGHTA, CDR2 FQGNSA. CDR3 size: 13 residues. CDR3 loop: CASSSDSSNIQYF. As DNA, the CDR3 is TGTGCCAGCAGCTCCGACAGTTCAAACATTCAGTACTTC. The variable domain in full, completed from reference TRBV7-2 and TRBJ2-4, reads GAGVSQSPSNKVTEKGKDVELRCDPISGHTALYWYRQSLGQGLEFLIYFQGNSAPDKSGLPSDRFSAERTGGSVSTLTIQRTQQEDSAVYLCASSSDSSNIQYFGAGTRLSVL.